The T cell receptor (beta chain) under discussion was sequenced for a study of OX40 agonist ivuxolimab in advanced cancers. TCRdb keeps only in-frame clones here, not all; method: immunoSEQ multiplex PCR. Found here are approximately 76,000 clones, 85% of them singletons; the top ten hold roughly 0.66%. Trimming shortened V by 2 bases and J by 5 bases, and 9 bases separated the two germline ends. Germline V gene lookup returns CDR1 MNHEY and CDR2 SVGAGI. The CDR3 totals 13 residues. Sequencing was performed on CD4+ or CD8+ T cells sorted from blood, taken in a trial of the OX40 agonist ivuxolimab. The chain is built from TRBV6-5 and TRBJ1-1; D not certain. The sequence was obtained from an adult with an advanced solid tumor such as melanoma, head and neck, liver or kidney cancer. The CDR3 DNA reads TGTGCCAGCAGTTACGCCACTTGGACTGAAGCTTTCTTT. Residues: CASSYATWTEAFF.